Listed here are 32 T cell receptor beta chains from one sample, sequenced in a study of blood T cell repertoires in COVID-19 (dated by TCRdb to 2019 to 2021). The library came from the immunoSEQ multiplex PCR assay. Imported from immuneACCESS, the table was reduced by TCRdb to in-frame sequences with V and J called. These copies leave out some clones; in studies compared against another copy, an unresolved V gene accounts for under half, and the cause of the remainder is not known. This sample comprises 50,000 to 65,000 clones, 85% to 90% of them detected only once. Of the sample, around 4.8% is held by the ten largest clones. The specimen was peripheral blood. These receptors were collected from a man between 60 and 70 years old with acute or convalescent COVID-19.

This chain connects TRBV2 to TRBJ1-4, with 9 bases lining up with TRBD1. The germline V gene has CDR1 SNHLY and CDR2 FYNNEI. Trimming took 1 base from V and 4 from J; bases not matched to a gene: 1. This CDR3 is built from 15 residues. In DNA form, the CDR3 reads TGTGCCAGCAGTGAAGGGGACAGGGATAATGAAAAACTGTTTTTT. It codes for CASSEGDRDNEKLFF.

This sequence joins TRBV29-1 and TRBJ2-7, with D maybe TRBD1 (6 bases). The germline gives CDR1 SQVTM, CDR2 ANQGSEA. V was cut by 3 bases and J by 5 bases, with 14 bases left in between. CDR3 length equals 13 residues. The CDR3 DNA sequence: TGCAGCGTTGACAGGGGCACCCCGAACGAGCAGTACTTC. This encodes CSVDRGTPNEQYF.

The rearrangement uses TRBV2 and TRBJ2-1, with 10 bases lining up with TRBD2. CDR3 size: 14 residues. The V and J ends lost 2 bases and 12 bases, in that order; junction bases with no gene match: 7. The germline CDR1 and CDR2 sequences are SNHLY and FYNNEI. CDR3 amino acids: CASSESSGRFWQFF. CDR3 nucleotides: TGTGCCAGCAGTGAATCTAGCGGGAGATTCTGGCAGTTCTTC.

V and J are TRBV10-2 and TRBJ2-7, with D perhaps matching TRBD1 (5 bases). V was pared by 4 bases and J by 2 bases, with 9 bases between. CDR1 is WSHSY, CDR2 SAAADI, per germline. The CDR3 extends over 13 amino acids. This CDR3 is CASSGRQTYEQYF. Written as DNA, the CDR3 is TGCGCCAGCAGTGGGAGACAGACCTACGAGCAGTACTTC.

This CDR3 is CASSVVSTGNTIYF. The CDR3 DNA sequence: TGTGCCAGCAGCGTAGTCAGTACTGGAAACACCATATATTTT. The chain links TRBV9 to TRBJ1-3; D is unclear. The CDR3 loop spans 14 amino acids. Deletions cut 0 bases from V and 2 bases from J, with 6 bases between. CDR1 is SGDLS, CDR2 YYNGEE, per germline.

The J gene is TRBJ1-1, the V gene TRBV18, with a tentative D call TRBD1 (6 bases). The CDR3 covers 15 residues. CDR1 is KGHSH, CDR2 LQKENI, per germline. V was clipped by 0 bases and J by 5 bases, with 13 bases between them. The CDR3 reads CASSPPGGPGTEAFF. The CDR3 coding sequence is TGTGCCAGCTCACCACCGGGGGGGCCTGGGACTGAAGCTTTCTTT.

The J gene is TRBJ2-7, the V gene TRBV19; 10 nucleotides agree with TRBD1. CDR3 length: 16 residues. The V segment lost 3 bases and the J segment 0 bases; nucleotides outside the gene matches: 5. Germline CDR1 reads LNHDA; CDR2 reads SQIVND (reference sequence). As DNA, the CDR3 is TGTGCCAGTAGTATCCGGACAGGGGGGAGCTCCTACGAGCAGTACTTC. This translates into CASSIRTGGSSYEQYF. Complete variable domain (other parts from reference TRBV19 and TRBJ2-7): DGGITQSPKYLFRKEGQNVTLSCEQNLNHDAMYWYRQDPGQGLRLIYYSQIVNDFQKGDIAEGYSVSREKKESFPLTVTSAQKNPTAFYLCASSIRTGGSSYEQYFGPGTRLTVT.

A few counts support this clone. The chain recombines TRBV6-5 with TRBJ1-2; 7 positions match TRBD1. The CDR3 is 13 residues long. Germline V lookup: CDR1 MNHEY, CDR2 SVGAGI. V was clipped by 3 bases and J by 3 bases; unmatched bases: 1. The CDR3 protein is CASSYQGDYGYTF. The CDR3 DNA reads as TGTGCCAGCAGTTATCAGGGGGACTATGGCTACACCTTC.

This chain links TRBV4-1 with TRBJ2-2, with a possible D match to TRBD2 (6 bases). V was pared by 0 bases and J by 7 bases, with 21 bases between. Germline V gene sequence: CDR1 MGHRA, CDR2 YSYEKL. The CDR3 runs to 18 residues. The CDR3 DNA follows: TGCGCCAGCAGCCAAGATACTGGGCATGGGAGGTCGAACGGGGAGCTGTTTTTT. Protein sequence: CASSQDTGHGRSNGELFF.

This chain uses TRBV19 with TRBJ2-5; D not resolved. V was cut by 4 bases and J by 4 bases, with 7 bases left in between. Germline values: CDR1 LNHDA, CDR2 SQIVND (reference sequence). The CDR3 length is 12 residues. Written as DNA, the CDR3 is TGTGCCAGTAGTACACTATCAGAGACCCAGTACTTC. It yields the protein CASSTLSETQYF.

The chain links TRBV6-5 to TRBJ2-3, with D tentatively TRBD1 (5 bases). This CDR3 region has 15 residues. Germline values: CDR1 MNHEY, CDR2 SVGAGI. V was clipped by 1 base and J by 3 bases, with 11 bases between them. In nucleotides, the CDR3 is TGTGCCAGCAGTTACTTTCGTTCAGGGACAGATACGCAGTATTTT. Protein sequence: CASSYFRSGTDTQYF.

The V gene is TRBV19, the J gene TRBJ2-5; 9 bases align to TRBD1. The CDR3 consists of 13 residues. Germline CDR1 LNHDA, CDR2 SQIVND (reference sequence). The junction had 3 bases not matched to a gene; V was cut back by 5 bases and J by 5 bases. The CDR3 protein is CASSSDRGETQYF. The CDR3 DNA follows: TGTGCCAGTAGTTCGGACAGGGGTGAGACCCAGTACTTC.

The CDR3 loop reads CAISEGGRQGDGYTF. CDR3 in DNA: TGTGCCATCAGTGAGGGAGGAAGACAGGGAGATGGCTACACCTTC. The chain combines TRBV10-3 with TRBJ1-2; the match to TRBD1 covers 7 bases. Germline V gene data show CDR1 as ENHRY and CDR2 as SYGVKD. Germline trimming cut 2 bases from V and 6 bases from J; bases unmatched to any gene: 9. The CDR3 runs 15 residues.

The chain uses TRBV18 and TRBJ2-7, with D tentatively TRBD2 (6 bases). Trimming took off 4 bases at V and 4 bases at J, with 14 bases between the two ends. The CDR3 has 14 amino acids. CDR1 KGHSH and CDR2 LQKENI come from the germline V gene. CDR3 in amino acids: CASSRLGSVYEQYF. CDR3 nucleotides: TGTGCCAGCTCACGACTCGGGAGTGTGTACGAGCAGTACTTC.

This chain links TRBV15 with TRBJ2-2, with TRBD2 as a possible D gene (5 bases). Germline V CDR1 and CDR2: LNHNV, YYDKDF (reference sequence). Trimming pared 7 bases from V and 4 bases from J, leaving 13 bases between. The CDR3 contains 14 residues. CDR3 DNA sequence: TGTGCCACCACCCGGACGGGGTTCACCGGGGAGCTGTTTTTT. It translates to CATTRTGFTGELFF.

The chain links TRBV21-1 to TRBJ2-7; the D call in the table, TRBD2, was not verified against the DNA. TRBV21-1 is a listed pseudogene. This CDR3 has 19 amino acids. The CDR3 sequence is CASSKDRLAGGNLDYEQYF. CDR3 nucleotide sequence: TGTGCCAGCAGCAAAGACCGGCTAGCGGGAGGAAACTTGGACTACGAGCAGTACTTC.

This rearrangement joins TRBV6-5 to TRBJ1-5; 7 nucleotides align to TRBD1. V shed 10 bases and J 5 bases; nucleotides not matched to a gene: 5. The germline V gene has CDR1 MNHEY and CDR2 SVGAGI. CDR3 size: 12 residues. CDR3 protein: CAIWDSDQPQHF. The CDR3, as DNA: TGTGCCATTTGGGACAGCGATCAGCCCCAGCATTTT.

V is TRBV5-1 and J is TRBJ1-1, with D unresolved. The CDR3 totals 13 residues. The V end was cut by 7 bases, the J end by 9 bases, with 19 bases between. Germline V gene data show CDR1 as SGHRS and CDR2 as YFSETQ. As DNA, the CDR3 is TGCGCCAGCGCTGCATCTACCGGGAACCAAGCTTTCTTT. Translating gives CASAASTGNQAFF. The whole variable domain, remainder taken from reference TRBV5-1 and TRBJ1-1, is KAGVTQTPRYLIKTRGQQVTLSCSPISGHRSVSWYQQTPGQGLQFLFEYFSETQRNKGNFPGRFSGRQFSNSRSEMNVSTLELGDSALYLCASAASTGNQAFFGQGTRLTVV.

The chain recombines TRBV28 with TRBJ1-1, with D perhaps matching TRBD1 (6 bases). The V gene's germline CDR1 is MDHEN and CDR2 SYDVKM. V lost 1 base to trimming and J lost 1 base, with 10 bases between them. The CDR3 sequence is 15 residues long. This CDR3 reads CASSLSSRGNTEAFF. CDR3 nucleotide sequence: TGTGCCAGCAGTTTATCCTCCAGGGGGAACACTGAAGCTTTCTTT.

The gene calls are TRBV28 and TRBJ2-5; D is unclear. V was pared by 7 bases and J by 1 base, with 10 bases between. This CDR3 comprises 13 residues. Germline V gives CDR1 MDHEN, CDR2 SYDVKM. The CDR3 region has the DNA TGTGCCAGCAAAACACCAAGCCAAGAGACCCAGTACTTC. Its protein product is CASKTPSQETQYF.

The chain joins TRBV4-1 to TRBJ2-7, with TRBD2 matching 7 bases. The CDR3 runs 14 residues. Germline assignment: CDR1 MGHRA and CDR2 YSYEKL. V dropped 0 bases and J dropped 6; count of bases not matched to a gene: 5. DNA of the CDR3: TGCGCCAGCAGCCAAGATGCGCGGGAGCTCGAGCAGTACTTC. It yields the protein CASSQDARELEQYF.

V gene TRBV18 combines with J gene TRBJ2-2; tentatively, D is TRBD2 (5 bases). The CDR3 runs to 14 residues. With 3 bases removed from V and 5 bases from J, the gap between germline ends came to 10 bases. From germline, CDR1 is KGHSH and CDR2 LQKENI. The CDR3 DNA follows: TGTGCCAGCTCACCCACACGAGGGACCGGGGAGCTGTTTTTT. This gives the protein CASSPTRGTGELFF.

The V and J genes are TRBV19 and TRBJ1-1, with a tentative D call TRBD1 (5 bases). Germline CDR1 LNHDA, CDR2 SQIVND (reference sequence). V lost 7 bases and J lost 6, with 15 bases in between. The CDR3 loop spans 13 amino acids. The CDR3 loop is CASTRRGEAEAFF. The CDR3 bases are TGTGCCAGTACCCGGCGGGGGGAGGCTGAAGCTTTCTTT. Using reference TRBV19 and TRBJ1-1 for the parts outside the CDR3, the full variable domain is DGGITQSPKYLFRKEGQNVTLSCEQNLNHDAMYWYRQDPGQGLRLIYYSQIVNDFQKGDIAEGYSVSREKKESFPLTVTSAQKNPTAFYLCASTRRGEAEAFFGQGTRLTVV.

The chain has TRBV28 and TRBJ1-2; TRBD1 agrees at 8 bases. The trim removed 5 bases at V and 7 bases at J, leaving 9 bases unmatched. Germline CDR1 and CDR2: MDHEN and SYDVKM. This CDR3 has 14 residues. CDR3 sequence: CASSPGQDYSGYTF. DNA for the CDR3: TGTGCCAGCAGTCCGGGACAGGATTATTCTGGCTACACCTTC.

V gene TRBV2 combines with J gene TRBJ2-7; 8 nucleotides agree with TRBD2. CDR1 and CDR2 from the germline V gene are SNHLY and FYNNEI. J was trimmed by 0 bases and V by 5 bases; bases with no gene match: 6. There are 15 residues in the CDR3. The CDR3 region is CASSSTSATSYEQYF. The CDR3 region has the DNA TGTGCCAGCAGTTCGACTAGCGCTACCTCCTACGAGCAGTACTTC.

V is TRBV9 and J is TRBJ2-7; 10 bases match TRBD1. The V gene end was trimmed by 0 bases and the J gene end by 3 bases; junction bases not matched to a gene: 3. CDR1 is SGDLS, CDR2 YYNGEE, per germline. This CDR3 has 15 residues. CDR3 bases: TGTGCCAGCAGCGTAGGGACAGGGGGTTTCTACGAGCAGTACTTC. This sequence encodes CASSVGTGGFYEQYF.

V gene TRBV30 combines with J gene TRBJ2-4; possibly TRBD1 for D (5 bases). Between the trimmed V and J ends, which lost 2 bases and 8 bases, there was a span of 19 bases. The germline V gene encodes CDR1 GTSNPN and CDR2 SVGIG (reference sequence). The CDR3 consists of 15 residues. CDR3 nucleotide sequence: TGTGCCTGGAGTTCGACGGGCCAAATAGGGGACATTCAGTACTTC. This codes for CAWSSTGQIGDIQYF.

The rearrangement uses TRBV28 and TRBJ2-7, with a weak D call TRBD1 (6 bases). Trimming shortened V by 3 bases and J by 7 bases, and 16 bases separated the two germline ends. From germline, CDR1 is MDHEN and CDR2 SYDVKM. CDR3 length: 14 residues. CDR3 region: CASSFSQGSQEQYF. In DNA, the CDR3 is TGTGCCAGCAGTTTCTCACAGGGATCTCAGGAGCAGTACTTC.

This clone rates as medium-sized. The chain recombines TRBV28 with TRBJ2-7, with D hard to call. The CDR3 totals 13 residues. Germline CDR1 is MDHEN and CDR2 is SYDVKM. V lost 6 bases and J 3 bases, leaving 12 bases between the germline ends. The CDR3 spells CASRLPPRYEQYF. The CDR3 nucleotides are TGTGCCAGCAGGTTACCCCCCCGCTACGAGCAGTACTTC.

This clone was counted a single time. The V call is TRBV9, the J call TRBJ1-4; the D gene is possibly TRBD1 (5 bases). The germline CDR1 and CDR2 sequences are SGDLS and YYNGEE. Between the trimmed V and J ends, which lost 0 bases and 6 bases, there was a span of 12 bases. There are 15 residues in the CDR3. The CDR3 sequence is CASSVVRVADEKLFF. The CDR3 coding sequence is TGTGCCAGCAGCGTAGTCAGGGTGGCGGATGAAAAACTGTTTTTT.

The chain uses TRBV30 and TRBJ1-1; possibly TRBD1 for D (5 bases). Germline V lookup: CDR1 GTSNPN, CDR2 SVGIG (reference sequence). There are 11 residues in the CDR3. Trimming cost V 3 bases and J 10 bases, with 12 bases left between them. CDR3 loop: CAWSVPGLAFF. The CDR3 bases are TGTGCCTGGAGCGTCCCAGGGCTAGCTTTCTTT.

The chain links TRBV28 to TRBJ1-1; weak D call: TRBD1 (5 bases). This CDR3 has 13 amino acids. V lost 6 bases and J lost 6, with 14 bases in between. Looked up from germline, CDR1 is MDHEN and CDR2 is SYDVKM. This CDR3 reads CASSSGSGAEAFF. CDR3 nucleotide sequence: TGTGCCAGCAGCTCAGGGTCAGGTGCTGAAGCTTTCTTT. The entire variable domain, with the rest obtained from reference TRBV28 and TRBJ1-1, is as follows: DVKVTQSSRYLVKRTGEKVFLECVQDMDHENMFWYRQDPGLGLRLIYFSYDVKMKEKGDIPEGYSVSREKKERFSLILESASTNQTSMYLCASSSGSGAEAFFGQGTRLTVV.